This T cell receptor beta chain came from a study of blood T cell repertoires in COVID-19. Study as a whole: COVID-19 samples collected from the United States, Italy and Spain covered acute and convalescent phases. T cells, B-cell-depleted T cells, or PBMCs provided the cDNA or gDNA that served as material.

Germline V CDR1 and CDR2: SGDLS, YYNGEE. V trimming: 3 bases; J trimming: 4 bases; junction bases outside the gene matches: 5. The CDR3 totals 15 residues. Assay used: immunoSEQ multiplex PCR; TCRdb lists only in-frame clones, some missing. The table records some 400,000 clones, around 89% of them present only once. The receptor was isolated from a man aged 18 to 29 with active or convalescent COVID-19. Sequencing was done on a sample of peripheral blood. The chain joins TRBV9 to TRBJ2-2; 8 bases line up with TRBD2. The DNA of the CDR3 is TGTGCCAGCAGCGCAGGGACTAGTAGCACCGGGGAGCTGTTTTTT. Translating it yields CASSAGTSSTGELFF. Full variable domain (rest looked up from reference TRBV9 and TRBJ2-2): DSGVTQTPKHLITATGQRVTLRCSPRSGDLSVYWYQQSLDQGLQFLIQYYNGEERAKGNILERFSAQQFPDLHSELNLSSLELGDSALYFCASSAGTSSTGELFFGEGSRLTVL.